Each of the 17 T cell receptor beta chains below was sequenced from the same sample in a study of immune evolution from preneoplasia to lung adenocarcinoma. The table came from immunoSEQ multiplex PCR; TCRdb's copy has only in-frame clones and leaves some out. The repertoire consists of 9,500 to 10,000 clones, with approximately 90% occurring once and the leading ten covering less than 3.5%. What was sequenced was FFPE invasive lung adenocarcinoma tissue. These receptors were obtained from a person aged 70 to 80 with invasive lung adenocarcinoma. Some clones in this sample may be carry-over from other donors' samples.

This chain connects TRBV7-8 to TRBJ2-3; tentatively, D is TRBD1 or TRBD2 (5 bases each). Trimming stripped 4 bases from V and 1 base from J, with 9 bases between. Germline-derived CDR1 and CDR2 are SGHVS and FQNEAQ. The CDR3 has 14 amino acids. The CDR3 loop is CASSSRDRTDTQYF. The CDR3 DNA is TGTGCCAGCAGCTCTCGGGACCGCACAGATACGCAGTATTTT.

The V call is TRBV4-2, the J call TRBJ2-7; D is perhaps TRBD1 (5 bases). Germline-derived CDR1 and CDR2 are LGHNA and YNFKEQ. Trimming removed 0 bases at V and 0 bases at J, with 9 bases between. This CDR3 region has 15 residues. The CDR3 loop is CASSQDSTASYEQYF. As DNA, the CDR3 is TGTGCCAGCAGCCAAGATTCGACAGCCTCCTACGAGCAGTACTTC.

This rearrangement joins TRBV30 to TRBJ2-2; 7 bases align to TRBD1. This CDR3 is 14 amino acids long. Germline V CDR1 and CDR2: GTSNPN, SVGIG (reference sequence). The CDR3 reads CAFSLQGPLGELFF. As DNA, the CDR3 is TGTGCTTTCTCACTACAGGGGCCGCTCGGGGAGCTGTTTTTT.

J is TRBJ2-5 and V is TRBV7-9; TRBD1 agrees at 11 bases. The junction had 6 bases not matched to a gene; V was cut back by 4 bases and J by 5 bases. CDR3 length: 15 residues. Germline-derived CDR1 and CDR2 are SEHNR and FQNEAQ (reference sequence). The CDR3 region has the DNA TGTGCCAGCAGCTCTGGACAGGGGGCCGGGGAGACCCAGTACTTC. Its translation is CASSSGQGAGETQYF.

The J gene is TRBJ2-7, the V gene TRBV6-1; TRBD1 matches 8 bases. The V and J ends lost 9 bases and 2 bases, in that order; junction bases with no gene match: 9. The CDR3 runs to 14 residues. CDR1 is MNHNS and CDR2 is SASEGT in the germline V gene. CDR3 sequence reads: CASAPEQGAYEQYF. In DNA, the CDR3 is TGTGCCAGTGCTCCCGAACAGGGGGCCTACGAGCAGTACTTC.

The table lists this clone with a few counts. The rearrangement uses TRBV7-8 and TRBJ1-5; 7 bases map to TRBD1. This CDR3 has 14 amino acids. Trimming cost V 5 bases and J 5 bases; bases outside gene matches: 6. Germline lookup yields CDR1 SGHVS and CDR2 FQNEAQ. The CDR3 here is CASSIDRVDQPQHF. CDR3 DNA sequence: TGTGCCAGCAGCATCGACAGGGTGGATCAGCCCCAGCATTTT.

The chain uses TRBV19 and TRBJ2-7, with a possible D match to TRBD2 (5 bases). V lost 4 bases, J lost 6 bases, and 10 bases lay in between. The CDR3 runs 12 residues. From germline, CDR1 is LNHDA and CDR2 SQIVND (reference sequence). The CDR3 nucleotides are TGTGCCAGTAGTACACAAAGCGGCGAGCAGTACTTC. Encoded protein: CASSTQSGEQYF.

In this sample, this clone turned up a few times. This chain links TRBV19 with TRBJ1-3; 11 nucleotides match TRBD1. The CDR3 runs 15 residues. Germline CDR1 reads LNHDA; CDR2 reads SQIVND (reference sequence). After removal of 4 bases from V and 2 bases from J, the junction contained 1 base not matched to a gene. CDR3 nucleotide sequence: TGTGCCAGTAGTAGGGGACAGGGGGCTGGAAACACCATATATTTT. Translated, it gives CASSRGQGAGNTIYF.

This chain connects TRBV7-9 to TRBJ2-2, with D hard to call. Trimming removed 1 base at V and 0 bases at J, with 18 bases between. Germline V lookup: CDR1 SEHNR, CDR2 FQNEAQ (reference sequence). The CDR3 has 19 amino acids. In DNA form, the CDR3 reads TGTGCCAGCAGCTTAGAAATCGACTCCGGATACGCGAACACCGGGGAGCTGTTTTTT. Amino acid sequence: CASSLEIDSGYANTGELFF. The full variable domain, with the rest looked up from reference TRBV7-9 and TRBJ2-2, is DTGVSQNPRHKITKRGQNVTFRCDPISEHNRLYWYRQTLGQGPEFLTYFQNEAQLEKSRLLSDRFSAERPKGSFSTLEIQRTEQGDSAMYLCASSLEIDSGYANTGELFFGEGSRLTVL.

The rearrangement uses TRBV4-2 and TRBJ2-1; 8 nucleotides align to TRBD2. The V gene end was trimmed by 0 bases and the J gene end by 4 bases; junction bases not matched to a gene: 2. CDR1 is LGHNA and CDR2 is YNFKEQ in the germline V gene. The CDR3 loop spans 15 amino acids. CDR3 amino acids: CASSQDPSGYNEQFF. For the CDR3, the DNA is TGTGCCAGCAGCCAAGATCCTAGCGGGTACAATGAGCAGTTCTTC.

V gene TRBV7-9 combines with J gene TRBJ2-7; a possible D gene is TRBD2 (5 bases). CDR1 and CDR2 (germline): SEHNR, FQNEAQ (reference sequence). Trimming took off 5 bases at V and 4 bases at J, with 18 bases between the two ends. The CDR3 totals 15 residues. The CDR3 sequence: CASSPRGSALYEQYF. In DNA, the CDR3 is TGTGCCAGCAGCCCTAGAGGTAGCGCGTTATACGAGCAGTACTTC.

The chain recombines TRBV7-9 with TRBJ2-5; D possibly corresponds to TRBD2 (6 bases). The CDR3 length is 13 residues. The ends were cut back, 3 bases at V and 9 bases at J, with 14 bases in the middle. CDR1 and CDR2 from the germline V gene are SEHNR and FQNEAQ (reference sequence). CDR3 DNA sequence: TGTGCCAGCAGCTTGGCGGGGCAGAGGGCCCAGTACTTC. This sequence encodes CASSLAGQRAQYF.

The rearrangement joins TRBV9 to TRBJ1-3; the match to TRBD1 covers 9 bases. The germline gives CDR1 SGDLS, CDR2 YYNGEE. The V and J ends lost 3 bases and 8 bases, in that order; junction bases with no gene match: 6. The CDR3 covers 14 residues. CDR3 bases: TGTGCCAGCAGCGCACAGGGGGCTGGGGACACCATATATTTT. Translating it yields CASSAQGAGDTIYF.

This clone appeared a single time. The chain has TRBV5-1 and TRBJ2-5; 12 bases fit TRBD1. CDR1 and CDR2 from the germline V gene are SGHRS and YFSETQ. V gave up 7 bases and J gave up 5 bases; unmatched junction bases: 9. This CDR3 has 15 amino acids. The CDR3 DNA follows: TGCGCCAGCGAGCTTGGGGACAGGGGGCAGGAGACCCAGTACTTC. Residues: CASELGDRGQETQYF.

The chain uses TRBV20-1 and TRBJ2-1; no clear D. This CDR3 has 11 residues. V was clipped by 2 bases and J by 6 bases, with 5 bases between them. From germline, CDR1 is DFQATT and CDR2 SNEGSKA (reference sequence). The CDR3 reads CSARYLNEQFF. The CDR3 nucleotides are TGCAGTGCTAGATATCTCAATGAGCAGTTCTTC.

The rearrangement uses TRBV6-4 and TRBJ1-1; TRBD1 agrees at 11 bases. Germline CDR1 MRHNA, CDR2 SNTAGT. The CDR3 loop spans 14 amino acids. The junction had 6 bases not matched to a gene; V was cut back by 5 bases and J by 7 bases. The CDR3 DNA is TGTGCCAGCAGTACCTCGGGGACAGGGGGTGAAGCTTTCTTT. Its translation is CASSTSGTGGEAFF.

The gene calls are TRBV9 and TRBJ1-3; TRBD1 agrees at 7 bases. Germline CDR1 and CDR2: SGDLS and YYNGEE. The CDR3 sequence is 14 residues long. V lost 4 bases to trimming and J lost 4 bases; unmatched junction nucleotides: 5. CDR3 coding DNA: TGTGCCAGCAGCACAATGACAGGGGGAAACACCATATATTTT. Translating it yields CASSTMTGGNTIYF.